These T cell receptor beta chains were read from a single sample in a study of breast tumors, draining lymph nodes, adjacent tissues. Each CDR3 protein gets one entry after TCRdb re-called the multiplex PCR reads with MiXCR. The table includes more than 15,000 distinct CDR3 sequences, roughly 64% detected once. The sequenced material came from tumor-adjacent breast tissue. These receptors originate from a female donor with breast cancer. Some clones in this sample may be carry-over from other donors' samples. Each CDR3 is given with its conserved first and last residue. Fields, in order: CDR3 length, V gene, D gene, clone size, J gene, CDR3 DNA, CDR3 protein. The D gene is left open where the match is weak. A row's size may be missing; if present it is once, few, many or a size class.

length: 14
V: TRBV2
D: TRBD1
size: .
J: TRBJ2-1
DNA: TGTGCCACCAGGGACAGGGGGCCTGGGAATGAGCAGTTCTTC
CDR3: CATRDRGPGNEQFF

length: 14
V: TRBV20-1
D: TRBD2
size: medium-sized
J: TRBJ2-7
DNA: TGCAGTGCTGGCACTAGCGGGGAAACCTACGAGCAGTACTTC
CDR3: CSAGTSGETYEQYF

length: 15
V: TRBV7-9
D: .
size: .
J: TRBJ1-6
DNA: TGTGCCAGCAGCTTAGAGCGACCTGGGGATTCACCCCTCCACTTT
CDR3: CASSLERPGDSPLHF

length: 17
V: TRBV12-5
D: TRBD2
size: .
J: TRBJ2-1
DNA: TGTGCTAGTGCCTACTCCCACTCCAGAAGCGGGGGTAATGAGCAGTTCTTC
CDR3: CASAYSHSRSGGNEQFF

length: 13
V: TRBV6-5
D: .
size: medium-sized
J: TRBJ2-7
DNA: TGTGCCAGCAGTTACTCGGGCTCCTACGAGCAGTACTTC
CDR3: CASSYSGSYEQYF

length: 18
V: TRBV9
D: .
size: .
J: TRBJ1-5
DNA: TGTGCCAGCAGCGCGGAGGAAAGGGAGGGCGAGAGCAATCAGCCCCAGCATTTT
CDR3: CASSAEEREGESNQPQHF

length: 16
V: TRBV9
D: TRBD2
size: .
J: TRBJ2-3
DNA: TGTGCCAGCAGCGTAGGTGCTAGCGGGAGAACAGATACGCAGTATTTT
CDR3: CASSVGASGRTDTQYF

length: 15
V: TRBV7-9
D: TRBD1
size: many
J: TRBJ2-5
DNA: TGTGCCAGCAGATTATTCACGGGACAGGGAGAGACCCAGTACTTC
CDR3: CASRLFTGQGETQYF

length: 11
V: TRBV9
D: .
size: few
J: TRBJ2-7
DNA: TGTGCCAGCAGCAAGGCGGGGGAGCAGTACTTC
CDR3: CASSKAGEQYF

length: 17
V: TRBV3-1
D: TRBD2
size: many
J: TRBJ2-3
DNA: TGTGCCAGCAGAGGGACTAGCGGGTTCACTAGCACAGATACGCAGTATTTT
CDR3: CASRGTSGFTSTDTQYF

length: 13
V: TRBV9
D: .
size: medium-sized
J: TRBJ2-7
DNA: TGTGCCAGCAGCGTAGCTAGCCACTACGAGCAGTACTTC
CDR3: CASSVASHYEQYF

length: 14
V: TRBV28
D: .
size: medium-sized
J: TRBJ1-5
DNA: TGTGCCAGCAGTTTATTATCGGGGAATCAGCCCCAGCATTTT
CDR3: CASSLLSGNQPQHF

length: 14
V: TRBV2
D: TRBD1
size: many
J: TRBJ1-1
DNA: TGTGCCAGCAGCGTGGGACAGAGGAACACTGAAGCTTTCTTT
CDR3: CASSVGQRNTEAFF

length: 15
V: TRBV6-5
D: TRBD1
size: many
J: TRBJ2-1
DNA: TGTGCCAGCAGACCAACCGGGACAGACTACAATGAGCAGTTCTTC
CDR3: CASRPTGTDYNEQFF

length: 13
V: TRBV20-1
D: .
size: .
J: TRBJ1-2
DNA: TGCAGTGCTAGGCTACGGGAACTTAATACTTACACCTTC
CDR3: CSARLRELNTYTF

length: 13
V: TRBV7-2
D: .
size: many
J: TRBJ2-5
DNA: TGTGCCAGCAGCTGGGGACGGTCGGGGACCCAGTACTTC
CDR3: CASSWGRSGTQYF

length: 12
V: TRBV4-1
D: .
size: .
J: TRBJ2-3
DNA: TGCGCCAGCAGCCAAGCGCGTTATACGCAGTATTTT
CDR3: CASSQARYTQYF

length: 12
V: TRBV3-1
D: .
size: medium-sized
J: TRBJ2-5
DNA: TGTGCCAGCAGCCAGAGGGGGGAGACCCAGTACTTC
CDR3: CASSQRGETQYF

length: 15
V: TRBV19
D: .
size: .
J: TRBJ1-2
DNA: TGTGCCAGTAGTATAGGAGGGGGAAATAACTATGGCTACACCTTC
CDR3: CASSIGGGNNYGYTF

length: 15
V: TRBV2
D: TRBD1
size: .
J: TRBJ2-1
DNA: TGTGCCAGCAGGAGGGGACAGGGGATTTACAATGAGCAGTTCTTC
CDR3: CASRRGQGIYNEQFF

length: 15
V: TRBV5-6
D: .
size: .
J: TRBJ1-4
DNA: TGTGCCAGCAGCTTGGCAGCCAGCCTAAATGGAAAACTGTTTTTT
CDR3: CASSLAASLNGKLFF

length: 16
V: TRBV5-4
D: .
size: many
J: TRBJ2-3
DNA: TGTGCCAGCAGCTCTCGATGGCCGGGGGCGGCAGATACGCAGTATTTT
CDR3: CASSSRWPGAADTQYF

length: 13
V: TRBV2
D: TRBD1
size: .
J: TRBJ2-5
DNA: TGTGCCAGCAGCCCCACAGGGGGAGAGACCCAGTACTTC
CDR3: CASSPTGGETQYF

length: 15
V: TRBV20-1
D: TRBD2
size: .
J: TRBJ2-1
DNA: TGCAGTGCTAGAGACCTAGCGGGAGAGATGAATGAGCAGTTCTTC
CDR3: CSARDLAGEMNEQFF

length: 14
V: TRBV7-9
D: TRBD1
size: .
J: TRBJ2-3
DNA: TGTGCCAGCAGTCAAAGGACAGGGGGAGATACGCAGTATTTT
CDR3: CASSQRTGGDTQYF

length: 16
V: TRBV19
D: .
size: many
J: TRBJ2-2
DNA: TGTGCCAGTAGTATAGCGGTAGCCTCTTACACCGGGGAGCTGTTTTTT
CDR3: CASSIAVASYTGELFF

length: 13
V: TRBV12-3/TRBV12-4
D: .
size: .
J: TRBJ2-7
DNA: TGTGCCAGCAGTTCGTTCAGGAGCTACGAGCAGTACTTC
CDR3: CASSSFRSYEQYF

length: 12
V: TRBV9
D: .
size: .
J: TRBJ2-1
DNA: TGTGCCAGCAGCTCCTCGGGGTATGAGCAGTTCTTC
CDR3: CASSSSGYEQFF

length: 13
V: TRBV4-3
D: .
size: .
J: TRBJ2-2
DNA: TGCGCCAGCAGCCAAGATGTATCCGGGGAGCTGTTTTTT
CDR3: CASSQDVSGELFF

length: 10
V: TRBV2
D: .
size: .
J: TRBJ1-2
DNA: TGTGCCAGCAGGCTGTATGGCTACACCTTC
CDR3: CASRLYGYTF

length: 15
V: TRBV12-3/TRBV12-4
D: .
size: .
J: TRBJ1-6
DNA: TGTGCCAGCAGTAAGCGGGGATCCTATAATTCACCCCTCCACTTT
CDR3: CASSKRGSYNSPLHF

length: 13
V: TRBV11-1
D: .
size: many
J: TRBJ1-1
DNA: TGTGCCAGCAGCTTGGGCTCGAACACTGAAGCTTTCTTT
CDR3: CASSLGSNTEAFF

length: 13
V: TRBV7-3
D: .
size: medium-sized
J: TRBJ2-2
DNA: TGTGCCAGCAGCTTAGGACAGTCCGGGGAGCTGTTTTTT
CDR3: CASSLGQSGELFF

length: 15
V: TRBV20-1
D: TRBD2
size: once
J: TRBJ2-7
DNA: TGCAGTGCTATCTCCGGGGGGGGAAGCTCCTACGAGCAGTACTTC
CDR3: CSAISGGGSSYEQYF

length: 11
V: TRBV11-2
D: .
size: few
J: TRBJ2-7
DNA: TGTGCCAGCAGCTTTTGGGTCGAGCAGTACTTC
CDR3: CASSFWVEQYF

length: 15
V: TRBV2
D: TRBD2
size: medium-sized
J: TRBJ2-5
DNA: TGTGCCAGCAGTGAGGGCGGGGGGATGTTAGAGACCCAGTACTTC
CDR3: CASSEGGGMLETQYF

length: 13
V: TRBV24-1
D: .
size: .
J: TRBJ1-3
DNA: TGTGCCACTGAGAATAGCTCTGGAAACACCATATATTTT
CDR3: CATENSSGNTIYF

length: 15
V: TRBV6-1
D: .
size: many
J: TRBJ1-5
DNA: TGTGCCAGCAGTGAACCGGGAATTAGCAATCAGCCCCAGCATTTT
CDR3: CASSEPGISNQPQHF

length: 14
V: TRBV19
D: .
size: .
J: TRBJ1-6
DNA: TGTGCCAGTAGTGTTGGACAGCTAAATTCACCCCTCCACTTT
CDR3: CASSVGQLNSPLHF

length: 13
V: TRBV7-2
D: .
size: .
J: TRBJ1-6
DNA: TGTGCCAGCAGCTCCGGGACGGTTTCACCCCTCCACTTT
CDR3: CASSSGTVSPLHF

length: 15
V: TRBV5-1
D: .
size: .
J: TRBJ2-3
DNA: TGCGCCAGCAGCTTTACGGGAGTCCGCACAGATACGCAGTATTTT
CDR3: CASSFTGVRTDTQYF

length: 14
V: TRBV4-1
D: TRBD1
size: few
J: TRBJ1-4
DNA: TGCGCCAGCAGCCCCGGGACAGGGGATGAAAAACTGTTTTTT
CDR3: CASSPGTGDEKLFF

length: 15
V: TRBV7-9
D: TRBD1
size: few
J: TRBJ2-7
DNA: TGTGCCAGCAGCTTAGTTCGACAGGGAACCTCCGAGCAGTACTTC
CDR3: CASSLVRQGTSEQYF

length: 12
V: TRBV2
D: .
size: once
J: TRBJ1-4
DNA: TGTGCCACCCGGGCGGGGATTGGAAAACTGTTTTTT
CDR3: CATRAGIGKLFF

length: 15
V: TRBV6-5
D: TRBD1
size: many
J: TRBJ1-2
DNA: TGTGCCAGCAGGCCGACCGACAGGGGGGGGGCTGGCTACACCTTC
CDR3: CASRPTDRGGAGYTF

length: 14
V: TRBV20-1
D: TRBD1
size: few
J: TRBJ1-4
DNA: TGCAGTGCAGAACAGGGGGCGATGCGTGAAAAACTGTTTTTT
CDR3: CSAEQGAMREKLFF

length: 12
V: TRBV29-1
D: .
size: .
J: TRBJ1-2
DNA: TGCAGCGTTCAAAGGGCAGTATATGGCTACACCTTC
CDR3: CSVQRAVYGYTF

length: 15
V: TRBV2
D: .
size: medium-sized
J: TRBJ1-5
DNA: TGTGCCAGCAGGAACGACAGAAATAGCAATCAGCCCCAGCATTTT
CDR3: CASRNDRNSNQPQHF

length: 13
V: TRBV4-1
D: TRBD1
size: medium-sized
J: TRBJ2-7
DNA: TGCGCCAGCAGCCAGTACACAGGGGGCGAGCAGTACTTC
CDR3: CASSQYTGGEQYF

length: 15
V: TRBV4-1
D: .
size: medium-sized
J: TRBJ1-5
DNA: TGCGCCAGCAGCCAAGACCTGGGTCTATATCAGCCCCAGCATTTT
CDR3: CASSQDLGLYQPQHF

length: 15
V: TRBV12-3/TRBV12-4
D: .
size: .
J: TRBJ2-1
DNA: TGTGCCAGCAGTTTAGTGCTAGGAGGTCACAATGAGCAGTTCTTC
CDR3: CASSLVLGGHNEQFF

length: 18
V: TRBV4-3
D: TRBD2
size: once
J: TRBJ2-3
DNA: TGCGCCAGCAGCCAAGGTTTGGTAGCGGGGGGACGCACAGATACGCAGTATTTT
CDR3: CASSQGLVAGGRTDTQYF

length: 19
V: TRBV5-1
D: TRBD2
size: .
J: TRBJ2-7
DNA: TGCGCCAGCAGTGCCAGATCGGGACTAGCGGGAGACAGGTCCTACGAGCAGTACTTC
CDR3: CASSARSGLAGDRSYEQYF